This T cell receptor beta chain was captured by sequencing in a study of cytomegalovirus exposure and HLA in healthy donors. Study-level findings and limits: Fewer than 200 TCR beta chains were listed as cytomegalovirus-associated. Segments of the TCR beta V type were, in most cases, productive about 87% or about 30% of the time in an earlier analysis. A later analysis showed TCR association rates differing by HLA locus, peaking at DRB1 and lowest at HLA-C.

Comments on this clone: Its target is not known.

The V gene end was trimmed by 5 bases and the J gene end by 2 bases; junction bases not matched to a gene: 6. Germline V gene data show CDR1 as SEHNR and CDR2 as FQNEAQ (reference sequence). The CDR3 sequence is 14 residues long. PCR involved 60 Vbeta and 13 Jbeta primers. Some clones are missing from TCRdb's copy, which holds only in-frame ones; the method was immunoSEQ multiplex PCR. The table shows about 160,000 clones, with 65% to 85% occurring only once. Sequencing was done on a sample of PBMCs. V and J are TRBV7-9 and TRBJ2-7, with 7 bases that match TRBD1. The TCR originated in a man aged 40-55 years in good health and CMV-seropositive. CDR3 DNA: TGTGCCAGCAGCCCGGGACAGAGGCCCTACGAGCAGTACTTC. This translates into CASSPGQRPYEQYF.